This TCR beta chain originates from a study of T cell responses to AZD1222 COVID-19 vaccine. The study's findings and limits: Two AZD1222 doses significantly raised spike-specific TCR breadth and depth over controls.

V was cut by 7 bases and J by 4 bases, with 12 bases left in between. This CDR3 is built from 13 residues. Notes on this clone: The antigen remains unidentified.

The protocol was immunoSEQ multiplex PCR, while the TCRdb copy is restricted to in-frame clones and leaves out a portion. The sample has 95,000 to 150,000 clones, about nine tenths seen once. The chain joins TRBV12-3 or TRBV12-4 to TRBJ2-3, with D tentatively TRBD2 (6 bases). The clonotype originates from an adult who received the AZD1222 COVID-19 vaccine. The specimen comprised peripheral blood, sampled 28 days after the second AZD1222 dose. The CDR3 nucleotides are TGTGCCAGCACCCTTTGGGGGGCAGATACGCAGTATTTT. Its protein product is CASTLWGADTQYF.